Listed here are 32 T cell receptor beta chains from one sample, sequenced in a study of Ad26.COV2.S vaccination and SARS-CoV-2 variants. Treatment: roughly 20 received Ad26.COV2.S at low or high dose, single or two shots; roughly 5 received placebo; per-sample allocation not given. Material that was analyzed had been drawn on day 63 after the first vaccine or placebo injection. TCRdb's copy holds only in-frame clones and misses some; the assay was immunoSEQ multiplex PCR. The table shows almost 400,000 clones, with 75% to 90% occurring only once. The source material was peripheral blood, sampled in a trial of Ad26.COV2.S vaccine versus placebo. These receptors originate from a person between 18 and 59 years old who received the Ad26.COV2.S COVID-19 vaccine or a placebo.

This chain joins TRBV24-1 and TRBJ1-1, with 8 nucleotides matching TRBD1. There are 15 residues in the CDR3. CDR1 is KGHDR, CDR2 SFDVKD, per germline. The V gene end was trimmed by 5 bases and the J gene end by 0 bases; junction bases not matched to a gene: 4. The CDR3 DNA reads TGTGCCACCAGTGGCTCGACAGGGGTGAACACTGAAGCTTTCTTT. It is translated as CATSGSTGVNTEAFF.

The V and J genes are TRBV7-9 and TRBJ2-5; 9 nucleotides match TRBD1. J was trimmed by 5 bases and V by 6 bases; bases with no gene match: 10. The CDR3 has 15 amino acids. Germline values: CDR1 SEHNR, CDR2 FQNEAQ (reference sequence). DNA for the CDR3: TGTGCCAGCAGTCAGGACAGGGGCTCTTGGGAGACCCAGTACTTC. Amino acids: CASSQDRGSWETQYF.

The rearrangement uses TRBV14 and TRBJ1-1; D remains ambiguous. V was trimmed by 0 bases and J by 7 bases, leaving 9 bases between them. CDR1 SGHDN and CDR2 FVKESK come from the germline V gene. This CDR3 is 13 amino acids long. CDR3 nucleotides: TGTGCCAGCAGCCAAGATCTTTGGAGTGAAGCTTTCTTT. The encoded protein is CASSQDLWSEAFF.

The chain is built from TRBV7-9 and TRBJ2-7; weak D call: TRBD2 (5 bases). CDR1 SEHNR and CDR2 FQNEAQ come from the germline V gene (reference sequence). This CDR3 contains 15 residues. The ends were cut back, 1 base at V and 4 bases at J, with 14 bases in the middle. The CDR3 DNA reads TGTGCCAGCAGCTTAGGCATTCTAGCAAGTTACGAGCAGTACTTC. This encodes CASSLGILASYEQYF.

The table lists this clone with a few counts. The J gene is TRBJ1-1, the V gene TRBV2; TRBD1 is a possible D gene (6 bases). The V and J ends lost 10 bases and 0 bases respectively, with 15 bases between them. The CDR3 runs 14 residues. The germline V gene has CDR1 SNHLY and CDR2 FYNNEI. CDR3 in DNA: TGTGCCACCTCCCGGGGGGCAATGAACACTGAAGCTTTCTTT. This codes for CATSRGAMNTEAFF.

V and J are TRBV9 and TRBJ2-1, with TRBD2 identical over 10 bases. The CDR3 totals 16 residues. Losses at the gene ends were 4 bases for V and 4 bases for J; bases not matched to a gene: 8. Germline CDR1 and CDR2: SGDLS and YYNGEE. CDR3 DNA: TGTGCCAGCAGCCCGATTACTAGCGGGGCTTACAATGAGCAGTTCTTC. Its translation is CASSPITSGAYNEQFF.

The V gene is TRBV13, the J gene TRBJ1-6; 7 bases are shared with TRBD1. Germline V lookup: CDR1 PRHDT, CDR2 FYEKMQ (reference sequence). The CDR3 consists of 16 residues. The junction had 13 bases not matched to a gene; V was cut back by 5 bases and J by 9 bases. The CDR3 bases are TGTGCCAGCAGCCTGGCCCGCGGGCAGGGGGGTTCACCCCTCCACTTT. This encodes CASSLARGQGGSPLHF.

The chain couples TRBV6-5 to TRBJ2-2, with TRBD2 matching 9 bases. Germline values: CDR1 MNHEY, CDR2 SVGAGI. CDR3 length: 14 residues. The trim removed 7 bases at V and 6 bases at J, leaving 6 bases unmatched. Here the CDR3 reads CASISGTSPGELFF. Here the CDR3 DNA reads TGTGCCAGCATCTCAGGGACTAGCCCCGGGGAGCTGTTTTTT.

CDR3 nucleotide sequence: TGTGCCAGCAGCTTTAGTGTGAGGGGGAATGAAAAACTGTTTTTT. Translating it yields CASSFSVRGNEKLFF. J is TRBJ1-4 and V is TRBV7-8, with D possibly being TRBD1 (6 bases). CDR1 and CDR2 from the germline V gene are SGHVS and FQNEAQ. V was trimmed by 3 bases and J by 5 bases, leaving 13 bases between them. CDR3 size: 15 residues.

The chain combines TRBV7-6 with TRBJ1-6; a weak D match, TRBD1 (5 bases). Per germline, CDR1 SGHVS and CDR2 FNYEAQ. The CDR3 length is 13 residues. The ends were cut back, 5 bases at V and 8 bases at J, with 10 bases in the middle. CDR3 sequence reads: CASSLGTDSPLHF. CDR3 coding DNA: TGTGCCAGCAGCCTAGGGACGGATTCACCCCTCCACTTT.

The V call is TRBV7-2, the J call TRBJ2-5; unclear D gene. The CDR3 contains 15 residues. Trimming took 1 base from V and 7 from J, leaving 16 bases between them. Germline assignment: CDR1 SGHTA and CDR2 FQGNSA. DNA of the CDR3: TGTGCCAGCAGCTTAGTTGTTTTTGGAATGGGGACCCAGTACTTC. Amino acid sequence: CASSLVVFGMGTQYF.

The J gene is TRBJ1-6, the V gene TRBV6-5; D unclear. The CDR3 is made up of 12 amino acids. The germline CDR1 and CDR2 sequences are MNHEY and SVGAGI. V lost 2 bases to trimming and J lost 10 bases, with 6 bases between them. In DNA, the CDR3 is TGTGCCAGCAGTTACGTGGGCTCACCCCTCCACTTT. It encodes CASSYVGSPLHF.

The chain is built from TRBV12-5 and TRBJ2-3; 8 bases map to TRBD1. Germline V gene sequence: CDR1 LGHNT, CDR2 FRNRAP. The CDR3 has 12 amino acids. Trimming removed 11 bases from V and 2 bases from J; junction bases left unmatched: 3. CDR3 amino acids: CADRGATDTQYF. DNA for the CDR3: TGTGCTGACAGGGGTGCCACAGATACGCAGTATTTT.

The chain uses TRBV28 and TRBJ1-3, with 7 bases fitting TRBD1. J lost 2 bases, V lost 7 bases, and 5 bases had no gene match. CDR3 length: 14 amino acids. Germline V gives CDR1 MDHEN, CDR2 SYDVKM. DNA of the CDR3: TGTGCCAGCATCCTAGGGACAGCTGGAAACACCATATATTTT. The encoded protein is CASILGTAGNTIYF.

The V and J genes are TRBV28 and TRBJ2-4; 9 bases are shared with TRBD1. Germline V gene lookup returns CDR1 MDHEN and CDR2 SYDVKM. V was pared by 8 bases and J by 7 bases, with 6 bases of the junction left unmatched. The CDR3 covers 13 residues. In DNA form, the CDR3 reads TGTGCCAGCGTGAACAGGGGGCGGAACATTCAGTACTTC. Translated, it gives CASVNRGRNIQYF.

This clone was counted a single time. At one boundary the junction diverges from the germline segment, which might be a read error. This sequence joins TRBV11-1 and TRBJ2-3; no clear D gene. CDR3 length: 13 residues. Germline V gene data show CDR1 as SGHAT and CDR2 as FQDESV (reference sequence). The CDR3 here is CASSVASRDTQYF. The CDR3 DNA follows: TGTGCCAGCAGCGTAGCTAGTAGAGATACGCAGTATTTT.

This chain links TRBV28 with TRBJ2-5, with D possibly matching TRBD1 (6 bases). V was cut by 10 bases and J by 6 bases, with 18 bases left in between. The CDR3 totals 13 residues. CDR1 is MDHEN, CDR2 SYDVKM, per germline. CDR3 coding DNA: TGTGCCACTTATTCAGGGGACGGGCAGACCCAGTACTTC. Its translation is CATYSGDGQTQYF.

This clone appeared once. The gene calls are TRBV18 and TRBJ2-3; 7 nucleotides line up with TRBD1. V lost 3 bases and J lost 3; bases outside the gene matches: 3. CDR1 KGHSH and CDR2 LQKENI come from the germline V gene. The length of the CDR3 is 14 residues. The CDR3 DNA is TGTGCCAGCTCACCTAAACAGGGGACAGATACGCAGTATTTT. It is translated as CASSPKQGTDTQYF. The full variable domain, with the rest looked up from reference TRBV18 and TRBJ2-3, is NAGVMQNPRHLVRRRGQEARLRCSPMKGHSHVYWYRQLPEEGLKFMVYLQKENIIDESGMPKERFSAEFPKEGPSILRIQQVVRGDSAAYFCASSPKQGTDTQYFGPGTRLTVL.

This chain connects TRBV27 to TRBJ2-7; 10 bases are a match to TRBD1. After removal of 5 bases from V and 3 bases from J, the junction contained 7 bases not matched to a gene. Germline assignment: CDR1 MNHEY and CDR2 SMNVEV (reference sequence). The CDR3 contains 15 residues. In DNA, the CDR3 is TGTGCCAGCAGTCCTGACAGGGGGCTTATCTACGAGCAGTACTTC. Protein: CASSPDRGLIYEQYF.

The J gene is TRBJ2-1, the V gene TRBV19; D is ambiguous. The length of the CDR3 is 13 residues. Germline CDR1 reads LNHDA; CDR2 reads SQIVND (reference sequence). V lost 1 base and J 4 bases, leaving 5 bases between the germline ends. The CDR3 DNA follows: TGTGCCAGTAGTATAGGAGTATACAATGAGCAGTTCTTC. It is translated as CASSIGVYNEQFF.

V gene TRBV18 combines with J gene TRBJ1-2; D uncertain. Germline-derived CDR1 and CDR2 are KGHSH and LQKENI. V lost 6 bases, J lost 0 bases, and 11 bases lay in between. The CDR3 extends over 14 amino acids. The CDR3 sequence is CASSPGAANYGYTF. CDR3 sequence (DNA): TGTGCCAGCTCTCCTGGAGCAGCTAACTATGGCTACACCTTC.

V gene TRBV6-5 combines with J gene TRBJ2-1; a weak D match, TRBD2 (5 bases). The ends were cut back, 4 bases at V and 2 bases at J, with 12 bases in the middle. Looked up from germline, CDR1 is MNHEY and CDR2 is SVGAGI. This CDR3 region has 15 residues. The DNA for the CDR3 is TGTGCCAGCAGTTTACACCGAGGGACCTACAATGAGCAGTTCTTC. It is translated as CASSLHRGTYNEQFF.

The CDR3 DNA reads as TGTGCCAGTAGTCCGTCGAGAGCGGGAGGGGAGACCCAGTACTTC. Its protein is CASSPSRAGGETQYF. The J gene is TRBJ2-5, the V gene TRBV19; 10 nucleotides agree with TRBD2. V was clipped by 5 bases and J by 5 bases; unmatched bases: 8. This CDR3 region has 15 residues. Germline CDR1 reads LNHDA; CDR2 reads SQIVND (reference sequence).

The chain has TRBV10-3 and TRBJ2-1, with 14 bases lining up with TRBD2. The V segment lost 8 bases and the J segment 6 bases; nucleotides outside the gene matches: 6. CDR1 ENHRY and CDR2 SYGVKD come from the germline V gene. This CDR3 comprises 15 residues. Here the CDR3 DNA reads TGTGCCATCGGGGGACTAGCGGGAGAGGGCAATGAGCAGTTCTTC. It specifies CAIGGLAGEGNEQFF.

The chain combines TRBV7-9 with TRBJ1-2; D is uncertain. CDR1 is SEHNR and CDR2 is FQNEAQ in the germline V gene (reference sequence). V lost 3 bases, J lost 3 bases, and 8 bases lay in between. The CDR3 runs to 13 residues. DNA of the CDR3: TGTGCCAGCAGCTTTCAAGAAGACTATGGCTACACCTTC. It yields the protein CASSFQEDYGYTF.

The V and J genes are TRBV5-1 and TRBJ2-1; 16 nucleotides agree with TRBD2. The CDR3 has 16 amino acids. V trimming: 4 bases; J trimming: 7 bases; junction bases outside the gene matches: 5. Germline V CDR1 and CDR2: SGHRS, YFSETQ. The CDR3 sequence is CASSKGLAGGGNEQFF. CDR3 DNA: TGCGCCAGCAGCAAGGGACTAGCGGGAGGGGGGAATGAGCAGTTCTTC.

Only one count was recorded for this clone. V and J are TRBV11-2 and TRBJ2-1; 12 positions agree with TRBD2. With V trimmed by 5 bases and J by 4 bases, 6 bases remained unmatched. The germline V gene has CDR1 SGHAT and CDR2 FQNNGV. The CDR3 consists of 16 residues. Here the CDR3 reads CASSASGTSGYNEQFF. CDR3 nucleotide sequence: TGTGCCAGCAGCGCATCCGGGACTAGCGGGTACAATGAGCAGTTCTTC.

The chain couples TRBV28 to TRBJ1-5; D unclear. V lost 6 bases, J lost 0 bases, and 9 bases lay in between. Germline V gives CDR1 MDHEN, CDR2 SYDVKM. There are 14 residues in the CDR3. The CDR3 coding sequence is TGTGCCAGCAGCGCATCAGGTAGCAATCAGCCCCAGCATTTT. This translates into CASSASGSNQPQHF.

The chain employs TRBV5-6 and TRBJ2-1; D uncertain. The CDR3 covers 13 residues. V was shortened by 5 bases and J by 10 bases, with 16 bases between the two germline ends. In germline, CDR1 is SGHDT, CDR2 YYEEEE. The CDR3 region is CASSSDPGWEQFF. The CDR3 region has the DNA TGTGCCAGCAGTTCGGATCCGGGTTGGGAGCAGTTCTTC.

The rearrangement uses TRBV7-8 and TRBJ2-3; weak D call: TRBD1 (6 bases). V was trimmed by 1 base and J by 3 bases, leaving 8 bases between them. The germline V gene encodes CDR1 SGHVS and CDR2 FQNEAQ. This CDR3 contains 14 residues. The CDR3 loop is CASSLGQVTDTQYF. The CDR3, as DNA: TGTGCCAGCAGCTTAGGACAGGTTACAGATACGCAGTATTTT. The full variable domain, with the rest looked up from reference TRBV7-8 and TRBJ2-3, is GAGVSQSPRYKVAKRGQDVALRCDPISGHVSLFWYQQALGQGPEFLTYFQNEAQLDKSGLPSDRFFAERPEGSVSTLKIQRTQQEDSAVYLCASSLGQVTDTQYFGPGTRLTVL.

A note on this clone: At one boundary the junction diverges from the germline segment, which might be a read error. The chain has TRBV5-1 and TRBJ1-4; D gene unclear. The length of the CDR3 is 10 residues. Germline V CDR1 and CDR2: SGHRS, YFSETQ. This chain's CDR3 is CASSFSRLNF. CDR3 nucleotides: TGCGCCAGCAGCTTCTCCAGGCTTAATTTT.

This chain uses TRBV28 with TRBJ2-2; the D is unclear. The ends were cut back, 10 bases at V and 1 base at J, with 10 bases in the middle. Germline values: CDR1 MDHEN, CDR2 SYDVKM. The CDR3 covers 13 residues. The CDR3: CAIRRGNTGELFF. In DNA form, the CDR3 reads TGTGCCATCCGTCGCGGGAACACCGGGGAGCTGTTTTTT.